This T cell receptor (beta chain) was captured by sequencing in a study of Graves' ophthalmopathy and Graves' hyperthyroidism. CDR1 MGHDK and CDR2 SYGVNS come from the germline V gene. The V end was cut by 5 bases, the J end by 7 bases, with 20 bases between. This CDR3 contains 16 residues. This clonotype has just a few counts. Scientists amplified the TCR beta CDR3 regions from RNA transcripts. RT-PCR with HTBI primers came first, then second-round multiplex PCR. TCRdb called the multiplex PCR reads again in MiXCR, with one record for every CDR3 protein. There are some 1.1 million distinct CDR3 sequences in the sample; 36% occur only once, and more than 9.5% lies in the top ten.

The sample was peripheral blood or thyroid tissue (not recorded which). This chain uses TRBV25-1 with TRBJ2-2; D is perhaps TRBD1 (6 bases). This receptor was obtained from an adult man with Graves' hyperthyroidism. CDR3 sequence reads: CASSSLKDSIIGELFF. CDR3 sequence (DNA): TGTGCCAGCAGTTCCCTAAAGGACAGTATTATCGGGGAGCTGTTTTTT. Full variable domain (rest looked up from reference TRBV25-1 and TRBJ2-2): EADIYQTPRYLVIGTGKKITLECSQTMGHDKMYWYQQDPGMELHLIHYSYGVNSTEKGDLSSESTVSRIRTEHFPLTLESARPSHTSQYLCASSSLKDSIIGELFFGEGSRLTVL.